This TCR beta chain was captured by sequencing in a study of blood T cell repertoires in COVID-19 (dated by TCRdb to between 2020 and 2021). In the study overall: Samples covering the acute and convalescent phases of COVID-19 were provided by collaborators in the United States, Italy and Spain. The repertoires were released in a freely available public database intended as a resource for research on the immune response to SARS-CoV-2. The samples were drawn from the first 160 participants of the ongoing ImmuneRACE study and from 950 to 1,500 subjects provided by 6 global collaborators. Deeply sampled blood TCRbeta repertoires from subjects exposed to, actively infected with, or recovered from COVID-19 were included in the dataset. The prospective study material was composed of cDNA or gDNA derived from T cells, B-cell-depleted T cells, or PBMCs. Where HLA class I and class II types were available, the types were taken from metadata supplied by the sample provider, not from assay-based typing. A de-identified subject ID, COVID-19 status, age in years and sex were almost always included in the sample metadata. The full study reports these points: How much clinical and demographic metadata was included differed by source and by participant, and the metadata was provided uncurated.

Concerning this clone: Its antigen has not been determined. No much larger clone exists at a distance of one base, and base qualities are not known.

The immunoSEQ Assay, a bias-controlled multiplex PCR, was used to amplify TCRbeta CDR3 regions from genomic DNA. Processing in the source paper ran as follows. Nucleated cell counts per sample were estimated from amplification of reference gene primers within the assay. To quantify the absolute abundance of each unique TCRbeta CDR3 rearrangement, sequence reads were collapsed and filtered. For each sample, productive Simpson clonality was calculated as the square root of Simpson's diversity index over productive rearrangements. The clones in this table, taken by TCRdb from immuneACCESS, are in-frame only. Not every clone is retained; where verified, under half of the shortfall comes from an unresolved V gene, and the cause of the rest is unknown. The DNA was the basis for D and trimming; V, J and clone size are from that table. The sample records approximately 100,000 clones, around 89% of which are singletons. 3.5% of the sample goes to the ten largest clones.

Via the germline V gene, CDR1 is KGHDR and CDR2 SFDVKD. CDR3 length: 14 amino acids, cysteine to phenylalanine. The kept DNA is CDR3 alone, 42 bases in frame from the first base. The V end gives up 5 bases and the J end 4 bases, leaving 6 bases in the junction not matched to a gene. The collaborating institutions used their own protocols to collect whole blood in K2EDTA tubes. Collaborator samples were shipped for TCRbeta analysis as frozen whole blood, isolated PBMCs, or DNA extracted from either sample type. The chain employs TRBV24-1 and TRBJ2-5; 7 bases in between match TRBD1. This TCR was recovered from a woman in her fifties or sixties with acute or convalescent COVID-19. Sequences were obtained from peripheral blood. This receptor carries the CDR3 CATSAPSGGETQYF. The nucleotide sequence reads TGTGCCACCAGTGCCCCCTCAGGGGGAGAGACCCAGTACTTC.